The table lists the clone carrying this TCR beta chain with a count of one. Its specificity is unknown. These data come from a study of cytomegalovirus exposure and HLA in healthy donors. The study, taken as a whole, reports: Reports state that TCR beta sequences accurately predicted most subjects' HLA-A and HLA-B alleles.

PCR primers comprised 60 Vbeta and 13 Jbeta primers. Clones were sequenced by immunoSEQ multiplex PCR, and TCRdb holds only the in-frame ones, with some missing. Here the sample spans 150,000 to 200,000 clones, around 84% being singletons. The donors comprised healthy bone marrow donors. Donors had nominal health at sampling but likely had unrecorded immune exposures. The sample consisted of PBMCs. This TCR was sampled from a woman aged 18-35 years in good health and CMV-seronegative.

The DNA for the CDR3 is TGTGCCAGCAGCACTCTCAGGGGGCCAAGGTACTTC. Translated: CASSTLRGPRYF. V is TRBV7-9 and J is TRBJ2-7, with 8 bases aligning to TRBD1. The germline V gene encodes CDR1 SEHNR and CDR2 FQNEAQ (reference sequence). This CDR3 has 12 residues. V shed 5 bases and J 12 bases; nucleotides not matched to a gene: 9. Variable domain in full (rest from reference TRBV7-9 and TRBJ2-7): DTGVSQNPRHKITKRGQNVTFRCDPISEHNRLYWYRQTLGQGPEFLTYFQNEAQLEKSRLLSDRFSAERPKGSFSTLEIQRTEQGDSAMYLCASSTLRGPRYFGPGTRLTVT.